Shown below are 17 T cell receptor beta chains from a single sample sequenced in a study of cytomegalovirus exposure and HLA in healthy donors. PCR was performed using 60 Vbeta and 13 Jbeta primers. Data came from immunoSEQ multiplex PCR; TCRdb stores just in-frame clones and leaves some out. Of roughly 110,000 clones listed, about 74% are singletons. Sequenced: PBMCs. These receptors were taken from a middle-aged woman in good health and CMV-seropositive.

V gene TRBV4-1 combines with J gene TRBJ1-1; the match to TRBD1 covers 8 bases. CDR3 length: 18 residues. CDR1 and CDR2 (germline): MGHRA, YSYEKL. V gave up 0 bases and J gave up 5 bases; unmatched junction bases: 14. The CDR3 nucleotides are TGCGCCAGCAGCCAAGATCTCAGGGCAGGGGGCCGGCGAACTGAAGCTTTCTTT. The encoded protein is CASSQDLRAGGRRTEAFF.

V is TRBV19 and J is TRBJ2-7; 7 positions agree with TRBD2. Per germline, CDR1 LNHDA and CDR2 SQIVND (reference sequence). This CDR3 is 16 amino acids long. Losses at the gene ends were 4 bases for V and 0 bases for J; bases not matched to a gene: 9. CDR3 protein: CASSRVRSGPSYEQYF. DNA for the CDR3: TGTGCCAGTAGTAGAGTCCGTAGCGGGCCCTCCTACGAGCAGTACTTC.

The V gene is TRBV4-2, the J gene TRBJ1-5; 7 bases line up with TRBD1. The CDR3 runs to 15 residues. The germline CDR1 and CDR2 sequences are LGHNA and YNFKEQ. Germline trimming cut 3 bases from V and 10 bases from J; bases unmatched to any gene: 12. CDR3 DNA sequence: TGTGCCAGCAGCCACCAGGGGGGTCCGGCTGCACCCCAGCATTTT. It specifies CASSHQGGPAAPQHF.

V and J are TRBV6-1 and TRBJ2-3; D is unclear. Deletions cut 1 base from V and 7 bases from J, with 9 bases between. CDR1 and CDR2 (germline): MNHNS, SASEGT. The CDR3 loop spans 13 amino acids. CDR3: CASSEVSRNTQYF. CDR3 DNA sequence: TGTGCCAGCAGTGAAGTTAGCAGAAATACGCAGTATTTT.

This chain joins TRBV30 and TRBJ1-6; TRBD1 agrees at 12 bases. Germline V lookup: CDR1 GTSNPN, CDR2 SVGIG (reference sequence). The junction had 3 bases not matched to a gene; V was cut back by 3 bases and J by 9 bases. This CDR3 spans 14 amino acids. The CDR3 loop reads CAWSEGQGASPLHF. As DNA, the CDR3 is TGTGCCTGGAGCGAGGGACAGGGGGCTTCACCCCTCCACTTT.

Only a few counts were recorded for this clone. The chain uses TRBV5-6 and TRBJ1-2; maybe TRBD1 (6 bases). Germline V gene data show CDR1 as SGHDT and CDR2 as YYEEEE. Between the trimmed V and J ends, which lost 1 base and 9 bases, there was a span of 19 bases. The CDR3 is 15 residues long. This CDR3 reads CASSLTAGARGSYTF. CDR3 coding DNA: TGTGCCAGCAGCTTGACGGCCGGCGCCAGGGGAAGCTACACCTTC.

The chain links TRBV7-2 to TRBJ1-2; 7 nucleotides match TRBD1. Germline V gene sequence: CDR1 SGHTA, CDR2 FQGNSA. Unmatched junction bases numbered 4, after V lost 5 bases and J lost 4 bases. This CDR3 has 13 residues. CDR3 coding DNA: TGTGCCAGCAGCCGGGACAGTCCCTATGGCTACACCTTC. Translated: CASSRDSPYGYTF.

A single count supports this clone. The chain joins TRBV19 to TRBJ1-1; D perhaps matches TRBD1 (5 bases). The CDR3 is made up of 14 amino acids. Germline V gives CDR1 LNHDA, CDR2 SQIVND (reference sequence). Trimming stripped 3 bases from V and 4 bases from J, with 12 bases between. The CDR3 sequence: CASSIEGRVTEAFF. DNA for the CDR3: TGTGCCAGTAGTATTGAGGGGAGGGTCACTGAAGCTTTCTTT.

Worth noting for this clone: The same CDR3 can be traced to other DNA sequences in this sample. The chain recombines TRBV30 with TRBJ1-2; no reliable D call. The germline V gene encodes CDR1 GTSNPN and CDR2 SVGIG (reference sequence). Trimming took 2 bases from V and 2 from J, leaving 9 bases between them. This CDR3 contains 13 residues. The CDR3 DNA follows: TGTGCCTGGAGTCACCCGGGGAACTATGGCTACACCTTC. The encoded protein is CAWSHPGNYGYTF. The complete variable domain, with remaining parts taken from reference TRBV30 and TRBJ1-2, reads SQTIHQWPATLVQPVGSPLSLECTVEGTSNPNLYWYRQAAGRGLQLLFYSVGIGQISSEVPQNLSASRPQDRQFILSSKKLLLSDSGFYLCAWSHPGNYGYTFGSGTRLTVV.

This clone was found a few times. This chain uses TRBV4-2 with TRBJ1-5, with D possibly matching TRBD1 (6 bases). CDR1 is LGHNA, CDR2 YNFKEQ, per germline. The CDR3 has 18 residues. V was trimmed by 4 bases and J by 0 bases, leaving 19 bases between them. This CDR3 reads CASSRVPPGTNSNQPQHF. CDR3 DNA sequence: TGTGCCAGCAGCCGAGTCCCGCCCGGGACAAATAGCAATCAGCCCCAGCATTTT.

The CDR3 DNA follows: TGCGCCAGCAGCTTGGCGGGAAGGGCTGGGGCCAACGTCCTGACTTTC. Its translation is CASSLAGRAGANVLTF. This chain links TRBV5-1 with TRBJ2-6, with D perhaps TRBD2 (5 bases). Trimming removed 0 bases at V and 2 bases at J, with 9 bases between. This CDR3 comprises 16 residues. The germline V gene has CDR1 SGHRS and CDR2 YFSETQ.

The genes are TRBV2 and TRBJ2-1, with TRBD2 identical over 7 bases. The trim removed 6 bases at V and 3 bases at J, leaving 14 bases unmatched. The CDR3 extends over 17 amino acids. From germline, CDR1 is SNHLY and CDR2 FYNNEI. CDR3 protein: CASSPLGGMSLYNEQFF. The CDR3 bases are TGTGCCAGCAGCCCCCTGGGGGGGATGAGTCTCTACAATGAGCAGTTCTTC.

J is TRBJ2-1 and V is TRBV4-2; 9 bases line up with TRBD1. J was trimmed by 7 bases and V by 0 bases; bases with no gene match: 4. This CDR3 spans 15 amino acids. Germline CDR1 LGHNA, CDR2 YNFKEQ. The CDR3 protein is CASSQDRDRDNEQFF. The CDR3 DNA reads as TGTGCCAGCAGCCAAGATAGGGACAGGGATAATGAGCAGTTCTTC.

A note on this clone: Other DNA sequences from this sample encode an identical CDR3 as well. The V and J genes are TRBV5-1 and TRBJ2-7; tentative D call: TRBD2 (6 bases). The CDR3 totals 14 residues. The germline V gene encodes CDR1 SGHRS and CDR2 YFSETQ. The V and J ends lost 0 bases and 1 base respectively, with 8 bases between them. The CDR3 region is CASSLVGGSYEQYF. DNA for the CDR3: TGCGCCAGCAGCTTGGTCGGGGGTTCCTACGAGCAGTACTTC.

The V call is TRBV30, the J call TRBJ2-3, with TRBD1 identical over 8 bases. Germline V gene lookup returns CDR1 GTSNPN and CDR2 SVGIG (reference sequence). The CDR3 is 16 amino acids. With 1 base clipped from V and 3 bases from J, the junction kept 9 bases outside the gene matches. The CDR3 DNA sequence: TGTGCCTGGAGTGGAGGTTCGGGACAGGTGACAGATACGCAGTATTTT. It translates to CAWSGGSGQVTDTQYF.

The rearrangement joins TRBV30 to TRBJ2-7, with a weak D call TRBD2 (5 bases). V gave up 3 bases and J gave up 0 bases, with 15 bases separating them. Germline CDR1 reads GTSNPN; CDR2 reads SVGIG (reference sequence). CDR3 length equals 15 residues. CDR3 sequence reads: CAWSREGSYSYEQYF. CDR3 nucleotides: TGTGCCTGGAGCAGAGAGGGTTCATACTCCTACGAGCAGTACTTC.

The chain carries TRBV7-2 and TRBJ2-7, with TRBD1 as a possible D gene (6 bases). The CDR3 has 16 residues. V shed 5 bases and J shed 9 bases, with 26 bases lying between them. In germline, CDR1 is SGHTA, CDR2 FQGNSA. This CDR3 is CASSPLVDSPRVGQYF. CDR3 coding DNA: TGTGCCAGCAGCCCGTTAGTGGACAGCCCCCGGGTTGGGCAGTACTTC. The whole variable domain, filled in from reference TRBV7-2 and TRBJ2-7, reads GAGVSQSPSNKVTEKGKDVELRCDPISGHTALYWYRQSLGQGLEFLIYFQGNSAPDKSGLPSDRFSAERTGGSVSTLTIQRTQQEDSAVYLCASSPLVDSPRVGQYFGPGTRLTVT.